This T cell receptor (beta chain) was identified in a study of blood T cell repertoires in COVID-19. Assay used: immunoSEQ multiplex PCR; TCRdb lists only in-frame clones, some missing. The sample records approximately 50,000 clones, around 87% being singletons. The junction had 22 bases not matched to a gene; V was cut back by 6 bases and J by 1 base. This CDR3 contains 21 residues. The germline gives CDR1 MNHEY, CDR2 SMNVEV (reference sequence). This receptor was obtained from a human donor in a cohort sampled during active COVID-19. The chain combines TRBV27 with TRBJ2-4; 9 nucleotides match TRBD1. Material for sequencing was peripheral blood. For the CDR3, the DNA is TGTGCCAGCAGCCCAGCCCACGACAGGGGGTGGAGTGAGAGGGCCAAAAACATTCAGTACTTC. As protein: CASSPAHDRGWSERAKNIQYF.